This T cell receptor (beta chain) was sequenced in a study of T cell changes during pregnancy in multiple sclerosis. This CDR3 comprises 11 residues. Trimming cost V 2 bases and J 5 bases, with 4 bases left between them. Germline V CDR1 and CDR2: SGHDT, YYEEEE. Some clones are missing from TCRdb's copy, which holds only in-frame ones; the method was immunoSEQ multiplex PCR. The repertoire holds 60,000 to 85,000 clones, approximately 90% seen once, with under 1.5% in the top ten. This TCR derives from a female donor with multiple sclerosis, enrolled in a pregnancy study. Sequences were derived from peripheral blood, sampled in the second trimester of pregnancy. V is TRBV5-6 and J is TRBJ1-2; no firm D call. CDR3 amino acids: CASSLYYGYTF. CDR3 nucleotide sequence: TGTGCCAGCAGCTTATATTATGGCTACACCTTC. Full variable domain (rest looked up from reference TRBV5-6 and TRBJ1-2): DAGVTQSPTHLIKTRGQQVTLRCSPKSGHDTVSWYQQALGQGPQFIFQYYEEEERQRGNFPDRFSGHQFPNYSSELNVNALLLGDSALYLCASSLYYGYTFGSGTRLTVV.